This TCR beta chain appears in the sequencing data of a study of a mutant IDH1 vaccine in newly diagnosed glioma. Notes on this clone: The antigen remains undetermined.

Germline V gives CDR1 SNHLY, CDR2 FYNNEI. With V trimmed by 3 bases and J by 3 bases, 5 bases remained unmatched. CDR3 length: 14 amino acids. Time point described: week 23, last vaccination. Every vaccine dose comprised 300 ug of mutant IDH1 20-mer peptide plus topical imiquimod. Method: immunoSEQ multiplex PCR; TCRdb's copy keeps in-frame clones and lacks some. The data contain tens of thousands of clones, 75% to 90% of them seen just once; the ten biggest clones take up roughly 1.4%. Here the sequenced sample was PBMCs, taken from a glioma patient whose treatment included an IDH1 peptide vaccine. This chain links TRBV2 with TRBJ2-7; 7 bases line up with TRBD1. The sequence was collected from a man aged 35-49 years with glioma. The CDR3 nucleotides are TGTGCCAGCAGTGAGCAGGGGGACCTCTACGAGCAGTACTTC. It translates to CASSEQGDLYEQYF.